This record concerns one TCR beta chain sequence. CDR1 is SGHRS and CDR2 is YFSETQ in the germline V gene. Trimming pared 5 bases from V and 7 bases from J, leaving 16 bases between. CDR3 length: 14 residues. TRB rearrangements spanning V, D and J were amplified using mixed TRB-A/B primers. TCRdb called the multiplex PCR reads again in MiXCR, with one record for every CDR3 protein. The table lists 5,000 or so distinct CDR3 sequences, 38% of them singletons. Peripheral blood genomic DNA, not sorted cells or RNA, was the template. The record originates from a study of T cell repertoires in aging, cancer and after chemotherapy.

The clonotype comes from a human donor with a blood cancer. Sequences were obtained from blood. The chain recombines TRBV5-1 with TRBJ2-1; no clear D. The CDR3 nucleotides are TGCGCCAGCAGTCGGAGTGACTCGGGTAATGAGCAGTTCTTC. As protein: CASSRSDSGNEQFF.